The next 8 T cell receptor beta chains were all read from a single sample in a study of PD-L1 blockade in urothelial cancer. Only in-frame clones appear in the TCRdb table, and some are missing; sequencing was by immunoSEQ multiplex PCR. The data contain around 56,000 clones, 86% of them singletons. The starting material was PBMCs, obtained around atezolizumab (anti-PD-L1) treatment. The receptors come from a man aged 50 or older with urothelial cancer.

The V and J genes are TRBV21-1 and TRBJ2-7; the D call of TRBD2 is as the table states it, not checked on the DNA. TRBV21-1 is listed as a pseudogene. The CDR3 is 14 residues long. The CDR3 spells CASSKPVADYEQYF. CDR3 in DNA: TGTGCCAGCAGCAAACCCGTGGCGGACTACGAGCAGTACTTC.

The V call is TRBV5-1, the J call TRBJ2-3; D not certain. This CDR3 region has 15 residues. V was shortened by 0 bases and J by 0 bases, with 8 bases between the two germline ends. Germline values: CDR1 SGHRS, CDR2 YFSETQ. The DNA for the CDR3 is TGCGCCAGCAGCTTGGGCGGATCTAGCACAGATACGCAGTATTTT. Protein product: CASSLGGSSTDTQYF. Based on the CDR3 plus reference TRBV5-1 and TRBJ2-3, the full variable domain is KAGVTQTPRYLIKTRGQQVTLSCSPISGHRSVSWYQQTPGQGLQFLFEYFSETQRNKGNFPGRFSGRQFSNSRSEMNVSTLELGDSALYLCASSLGGSSTDTQYFGPGTRLTVL.

This chain links TRBV28 with TRBJ1-5; 9 bases match TRBD1. V was pared by 6 bases and J by 0 bases, with 3 bases of the junction left unmatched. The CDR3 has 15 residues. Germline V gives CDR1 MDHEN, CDR2 SYDVKM. CDR3 in amino acids: CASRRTGASNQPQHF. DNA for the CDR3: TGTGCCAGCAGAAGGACAGGGGCTAGCAATCAGCCCCAGCATTTT.

The chain links TRBV18 to TRBJ1-2; 9 positions agree with TRBD1. This CDR3 contains 14 residues. Germline V gives CDR1 KGHSH, CDR2 LQKENI. V shed 6 bases and J 0 bases; nucleotides not matched to a gene: 2. CDR3 nucleotide sequence: TGTGCCAGCTCGGGGACAGGGACTAACTATGGCTACACCTTC. Translation: CASSGTGTNYGYTF.

This chain connects TRBV30 to TRBJ1-5, with TRBD1 as a possible D gene (6 bases). This CDR3 spans 17 amino acids. The germline gives CDR1 GTSNPN, CDR2 SVGIG (reference sequence). The V end lost 4 bases, the J end lost 6 bases, and 25 bases lay between the germline ends. The CDR3 DNA is TGTGCCTGGAACGTCGGAAAAACAGGGATAATCGGTCAGCCCCAGCATTTT. Protein: CAWNVGKTGIIGQPQHF.

The table lists this clone with a count of one. The gene calls are TRBV19 and TRBJ2-5; TRBD1 matches 9 bases. The junction had 8 bases not matched to a gene; V was cut back by 4 bases and J by 5 bases. Germline lookup yields CDR1 LNHDA and CDR2 SQIVND (reference sequence). CDR3 length equals 15 residues. The CDR3 is CASSTGQGRGETQYF. The CDR3, as DNA: TGTGCCAGTAGTACCGGACAGGGGAGAGGGGAGACCCAGTACTTC.

The chain employs TRBV15 and TRBJ2-5, with TRBD2 matching over 7 bases. Unmatched junction bases numbered 5, after V lost 0 bases and J lost 4 bases. The CDR3 runs 15 residues. In germline, CDR1 is LNHNV, CDR2 YYDKDF (reference sequence). CDR3 sequence reads: CATSRDLGGAETQYF. The CDR3 DNA sequence: TGTGCCACCAGCAGAGATCTGGGAGGGGCAGAGACCCAGTACTTC.

The CDR3 protein is CASSQAIAGHEQFF. The CDR3 nucleotides read TGCGCCAGCAGCCAAGCCATAGCGGGGCATGAGCAGTTCTTC. V usage is TRBV4-1 and J usage is TRBJ2-1; 8 bases line up with TRBD2. V was pared by 1 base and J by 8 bases, with 4 bases of the junction left unmatched. The CDR3 is made up of 14 amino acids. Germline V lookup: CDR1 MGHRA, CDR2 YSYEKL.